These T cell receptor beta chains were read from a single sample in a study of T cell repertoires in cytomegalovirus infection. TCRdb re-called the reads with MiXCR, one entry per CDR3 protein. The sample contains some 800,000 distinct CDR3 sequences, under 35% of which appear only once. No antigen has been identified for these receptors. The material was cultured CD8+ T cells from PBMCs, obtained from culture after CMV antigen stimulation. These receptors all stem from a human donor in good health (CMV status not recorded). Some clones in this sample may be carry-over from other donors' samples. CDR3s include the opening cysteine and the closing phenylalanine or tryptophan. A D gene is named only where the DNA matches it firmly. The listing skips clone size in some rows; elsewhere it reads once, few, many or a size class.

abundance: .; v_gene: TRBV29-1; d_gene: .; j_gene: TRBJ2-5; CDR3aa: CSVEAQGYETQYF; CDR3nt: TGCAGCGTTGAAGCCCAGGGGTATGAGACCCAGTACTTC
abundance: many; v_gene: TRBV7-2; d_gene: .; j_gene: TRBJ2-6; CDR3aa: CASSLLGAGANVLTF; CDR3nt: TGTGCCAGCAGCTTGCTGGGGGCTGGGGCCAACGTCCTGACTTTC
abundance: few; v_gene: TRBV5-1; d_gene: .; j_gene: TRBJ2-2; CDR3aa: CASSPAARDLYINTGELFF; CDR3nt: TGCGCCAGCAGCCCTGCCGCCCGGGACTTATACATCAACACCGGGGAGCTGTTTTTT
abundance: .; v_gene: TRBV5-8; d_gene: TRBD1; j_gene: TRBJ1-3; CDR3aa: CASSSHRGGNTIYF; CDR3nt: TGTGCCAGCAGCTCTCACAGGGGAGGAAACACCATATATTTT
abundance: many; v_gene: TRBV27; d_gene: .; j_gene: TRBJ2-1; CDR3aa: CASSLIGNEQFF; CDR3nt: TGTGCCAGCAGCCTTATAGGCAATGAGCAGTTCTTC
abundance: .; v_gene: TRBV12-3/TRBV12-4; d_gene: .; j_gene: TRBJ1-4; CDR3aa: CASSLATGYEVEKLFF; CDR3nt: TGTGCCAGCAGTTTAGCGACAGGTTACGAGGTTGAAAAACTGTTTTTT
abundance: .; v_gene: TRBV13; d_gene: .; j_gene: TRBJ2-4; CDR3aa: CASSLAGKNIQYF; CDR3nt: TGTGCCAGCAGCTTAGCGGGGAAAAACATTCAGTACTTC
abundance: .; v_gene: TRBV13; d_gene: .; j_gene: TRBJ1-2; CDR3aa: CASSPGRDVANYGYTF; CDR3nt: TGTGCCAGCAGCCCGGGCAGGGACGTAGCTAACTATGGCTACACCTTC
abundance: .; v_gene: TRBV2; d_gene: .; j_gene: TRBJ1-2; CDR3aa: CASSEVRLNYGYTF; CDR3nt: TGTGCCAGCAGTGAGGTCAGGTTGAACTATGGCTACACCTTC
abundance: .; v_gene: TRBV4-1; d_gene: .; j_gene: TRBJ1-1; CDR3aa: CASTRDNTEAFF; CDR3nt: TGCGCCAGCACTCGGGATAACACTGAAGCTTTCTTT
abundance: .; v_gene: TRBV4-1; d_gene: TRBD2; j_gene: TRBJ2-1; CDR3aa: CASSHGAGGIWDEQFF; CDR3nt: TGCGCCAGCAGCCATGGTGCGGGGGGCATCTGGGATGAGCAGTTCTTC
abundance: many; v_gene: TRBV7-6; d_gene: .; j_gene: TRBJ1-2; CDR3aa: CASSLAVEDHGYTF; CDR3nt: TGTGCCAGCAGCTTAGCGGTAGAAGACCATGGCTACACCTTC
abundance: few; v_gene: TRBV6-1; d_gene: .; j_gene: TRBJ2-1; CDR3aa: CASSEAGGNEQFF; CDR3nt: TGTGCCAGCAGTGAAGCAGGGGGGAATGAGCAGTTCTTC
abundance: .; v_gene: TRBV12-3/TRBV12-4; d_gene: .; j_gene: TRBJ1-5; CDR3aa: CASSPGHDYLPQHF; CDR3nt: TGTGCCAGCAGCCCTGGACATGACTATCTGCCCCAGCATTTT
abundance: .; v_gene: TRBV12-3/TRBV12-4; d_gene: .; j_gene: TRBJ2-2; CDR3aa: CASERHLNTGELFF; CDR3nt: TGTGCCAGCGAGAGGCACTTGAACACCGGGGAGCTGTTTTTT
abundance: many; v_gene: TRBV7-3; d_gene: .; j_gene: TRBJ2-5; CDR3aa: CASSLGRDTEETQYF; CDR3nt: TGTGCCAGCAGCTTGGGACGGGACACCGAGGAGACCCAGTACTTC
abundance: .; v_gene: TRBV27; d_gene: .; j_gene: TRBJ2-7; CDR3aa: CASTSLGTYEQYF; CDR3nt: TGTGCCAGCACCTCTTTGGGGACCTACGAGCAGTACTTC
abundance: .; v_gene: TRBV6-1; d_gene: TRBD1; j_gene: TRBJ2-5; CDR3aa: CASILRDRGIKTEETQYF; CDR3nt: TGTGCCAGCATTCTCCGGGACAGGGGCATCAAAACCGAGGAGACCCAGTACTTC
abundance: .; v_gene: TRBV7-9; d_gene: .; j_gene: TRBJ2-5; CDR3aa: CASTQVAGRETQYF; CDR3nt: TGTGCCAGCACCCAGGTGGCAGGGAGAGAGACCCAGTACTTC
abundance: few; v_gene: TRBV27; d_gene: .; j_gene: TRBJ2-7; CDR3aa: CASKTNGEQYF; CDR3nt: TGTGCCAGCAAAACGAACGGCGAGCAGTACTTC
abundance: .; v_gene: TRBV19; d_gene: .; j_gene: TRBJ2-3; CDR3aa: CASSPTVGTDTQYF; CDR3nt: TGTGCCAGCAGTCCCACAGTCGGCACAGATACGCAGTATTTT
abundance: few; v_gene: TRBV6-6; d_gene: .; j_gene: TRBJ1-1; CDR3aa: CASSYPPIVARLNTEAFF; CDR3nt: TGTGCCAGCAGTTACCCACCAATCGTAGCGCGCCTGAACACTGAAGCTTTCTTT
abundance: many; v_gene: TRBV7-2; d_gene: TRBD1; j_gene: TRBJ1-5; CDR3aa: CASSPRDRGQDQPQHF; CDR3nt: TGTGCCAGCAGCCCCCGGGACAGGGGACAGGATCAGCCCCAGCATTTT
abundance: many; v_gene: TRBV28; d_gene: .; j_gene: TRBJ1-5; CDR3aa: CASTVQQAYSNQPQHF; CDR3nt: TGTGCCAGCACCGTGCAGCAGGCGTATAGCAATCAGCCCCAGCATTTT
abundance: many; v_gene: TRBV27; d_gene: TRBD2; j_gene: TRBJ2-1; CDR3aa: CASSLSAGGPLNEQFF; CDR3nt: TGTGCCAGCAGTTTAAGCGCGGGGGGCCCCTTAAATGAGCAGTTCTTC
abundance: .; v_gene: TRBV7-8; d_gene: TRBD1; j_gene: TRBJ1-2; CDR3aa: CASSLDITGTGVSFFRGYTF; CDR3nt: TGTGCCAGCAGCTTAGATATAACCGGGACAGGGGTTAGTTTTTTTAGGGGCTACACCTTC
abundance: .; v_gene: TRBV5-8; d_gene: TRBD1; j_gene: TRBJ2-1; CDR3aa: CASSTGQGANNEQFF; CDR3nt: TGTGCCAGCAGCACGGGACAGGGGGCTAACAATGAGCAGTTCTTC
abundance: .; v_gene: TRBV5-6; d_gene: TRBD2; j_gene: TRBJ2-1; CDR3aa: CASSVGGGHYNEQFF; CDR3nt: TGTGCCAGCAGCGTCGGGGGGGGCCACTACAATGAGCAGTTCTTC
abundance: .; v_gene: TRBV6-6; d_gene: .; j_gene: TRBJ1-1; CDR3aa: CAIRQVMNTEAFF; CDR3nt: TGTGCCATAAGACAGGTCATGAACACTGAAGCTTTCTTT
abundance: few; v_gene: TRBV7-9; d_gene: .; j_gene: TRBJ2-7; CDR3aa: CASSGRSYEQYF; CDR3nt: TGTGCCAGCTCAGGGCGATCCTACGAGCAGTACTTC
abundance: .; v_gene: TRBV7-2; d_gene: .; j_gene: TRBJ2-7; CDR3aa: CASSLALTGHISYEQYF; CDR3nt: TGTGCCAGCAGCTTAGCCTTAACTGGACATATCTCCTACGAGCAGTACTTC
abundance: .; v_gene: TRBV7-6; d_gene: TRBD1; j_gene: TRBJ1-5; CDR3aa: CATSNRQGEGGQPQHF; CDR3nt: TGTGCCACCTCGAATAGACAGGGAGAGGGAGGACAGCCCCAGCATTTT
abundance: .; v_gene: TRBV9; d_gene: .; j_gene: TRBJ1-2; CDR3aa: CASGGPGYGYTF; CDR3nt: TGTGCCAGTGGAGGACCGGGCTATGGCTACACCTTC
abundance: few; v_gene: TRBV6-5; d_gene: .; j_gene: TRBJ1-2; CDR3aa: CASSYLGANYGYTF; CDR3nt: TGTGCCAGCAGTTACCTAGGAGCTAACTATGGCTACACCTTC
abundance: .; v_gene: TRBV28; d_gene: TRBD1; j_gene: TRBJ1-1; CDR3aa: CASTVGQWAFKGGDTEAFF; CDR3nt: TGTGCCAGCACCGTGGGACAGTGGGCATTTAAGGGTGGTGACACTGAAGCTTTCTTT
abundance: .; v_gene: TRBV29-1; d_gene: TRBD1; j_gene: TRBJ2-7; CDR3aa: CSVEPTDRGHEQYF; CDR3nt: TGCAGCGTTGAGCCTACCGACAGGGGTCACGAGCAGTACTTC
abundance: .; v_gene: TRBV27; d_gene: .; j_gene: TRBJ2-1; CDR3aa: CASSSVPSAYNEQFF; CDR3nt: TGTGCCAGCAGTTCGGTCCCGAGCGCCTACAATGAGCAGTTCTTC
abundance: many; v_gene: TRBV4-1; d_gene: .; j_gene: TRBJ2-1; CDR3aa: CASSQEFPRSSYNEQFF; CDR3nt: TGCGCCAGCAGCCAAGAATTCCCACGAAGCTCCTACAATGAGCAGTTCTTC
abundance: .; v_gene: TRBV7-9; d_gene: .; j_gene: TRBJ2-3; CDR3aa: CASSFPWDHTDTQYF; CDR3nt: TGTGCCAGCAGCTTCCCTTGGGATCACACAGATACGCAGTATTTT
abundance: many; v_gene: TRBV7-2; d_gene: .; j_gene: TRBJ1-1; CDR3aa: CASSPGGKTEAFF; CDR3nt: TGTGCCAGCAGCCCAGGCGGGAAAACTGAAGCTTTCTTT
abundance: .; v_gene: TRBV5-4; d_gene: TRBD1; j_gene: TRBJ1-4; CDR3aa: CASNVQGQGEKLFF; CDR3nt: TGTGCCAGTAACGTACAGGGGCAGGGTGAAAAACTGTTTTTT
abundance: few; v_gene: TRBV4-1; d_gene: .; j_gene: TRBJ2-5; CDR3aa: CASSQAGETQYF; CDR3nt: TGCGCCAGCAGCCAAGCGGGTGAGACCCAGTACTTC
abundance: few; v_gene: TRBV7-9; d_gene: .; j_gene: TRBJ2-5; CDR3aa: CASSQAREQETQYF; CDR3nt: TGTGCCAGCAGCCAAGCCAGGGAACAAGAGACCCAGTACTTC
abundance: .; v_gene: TRBV7-6; d_gene: TRBD1; j_gene: TRBJ1-4; CDR3aa: CASSARQGANEKLFF; CDR3nt: TGTGCCAGCAGCGCACGACAGGGGGCTAATGAAAAACTGTTTTTT
abundance: .; v_gene: TRBV20-1; d_gene: .; j_gene: TRBJ1-1; CDR3aa: CSARDWDSGTEAFF; CDR3nt: TGCAGTGCTAGAGATTGGGACTCGGGGACTGAAGCTTTCTTT
abundance: .; v_gene: TRBV4-3; d_gene: .; j_gene: TRBJ1-2; CDR3aa: CASSQVRGDGYTF; CDR3nt: TGCGCCAGCAGCCAAGTAAGGGGCGATGGCTACACCTTC